The clone carrying this T cell receptor (beta chain) was detected only a few times. TCRdb fed the RT-PCR reads into MiXCR, producing one record per CDR3 protein. The top ten clones hold 26% of a sample with about 70,000 distinct CDR3 sequences, about 25% of them seen once. The data were obtained in a study of patients and donors after allogeneic stem cell transplantation. CDR3 length: 15 amino acids. Germline trimming cut 6 bases from V and 0 bases from J; bases unmatched to any gene: 2. Germline-derived CDR1 and CDR2 are LNHNV and YYDKDF (reference sequence). Sequenced material: blood, either unsorted or a sorted T cell fraction (not recorded which). The chain combines TRBV15 with TRBJ1-5; 10 nucleotides line up with TRBD1. The receptor's source is a human donor who was either an allogeneic HSCT recipient or a stem cell or donor lymphocyte infusion donor (not recorded which). It is not recorded whose cells these are; they may come from a transplant donor. CDR3 DNA sequence: TGTGCCACCAGAAGGGACAGGGGTAGCAATCAGCCCCAGCATTTT. It encodes CATRRDRGSNQPQHF.